A selection of T cell receptor beta chains follows, all from one sample in a study of CD8+CD57+ T cells in acquired aplastic anemia. TCRdb reprocessed the reads with MiXCR, giving one entry per CDR3 protein. In the table there are about 180,000 distinct CDR3 sequences, about 47% of which are singletons. The sequenced material came from sorted CD4+, CD8+, or CD8+CD57+ T cells (not recorded which) from PBMCs. Receptor source: a human donor in good health. Both conserved end residues are part of each CDR3. A D gene is named only where the DNA matches it firmly. Expanded clones get a size class; other rows say once, few or many, or leave the size out.

clone size	J gene	D gene	V gene	CDR3 protein	CDR3 DNA
.	TRBJ1-1	.	TRBV7-3	CASSLNRANTEAFF	TGTGCCAGCAGCTTAAACAGGGCTAACACTGAAGCTTTCTTT
.	TRBJ1-1	.	TRBV7-3	CASSASGGTEAFF	TGTGCCAGCAGCGCCTCTGGGGGAACTGAAGCTTTCTTT
.	TRBJ2-2	.	TRBV6-1	CASTHVGNELFF	TGTGCCAGCACCCACGTAGGGAATGAGCTGTTTTTT
.	TRBJ1-6	.	TRBV7-2	CASSLAQGTNSPLHF	TGTGCCAGCAGCTTAGCGCAGGGGACCAATTCACCCCTCCACTTT
once	TRBJ2-3	.	TRBV10-1	CASSEGRTDTQYF	TGCGCCAGCAGTGAGGGGAGGACAGATACGCAGTATTTT
.	TRBJ2-1	.	TRBV10-3	CASSYSIPGFSYNEQFF	TGTGCCAGCAGTTACTCGATTCCGGGGTTTTCCTACAATGAGCAGTTCTTC
.	TRBJ2-5	TRBD2	TRBV7-7	CARNPAGVGETQYF	TGTGCTAGGAATCCAGCGGGAGTTGGGGAGACCCAGTACTTC
many	TRBJ2-3	.	TRBV2	CASRQGSADTQYF	TGTGCCAGCAGACAGGGTTCAGCAGATACGCAGTATTTT
many	TRBJ2-3	TRBD2	TRBV28	CASTSGLPQYF	TGTGCCAGCACATCGGGACTACCGCAATATTTT
.	TRBJ2-5	TRBD2	TRBV20-1	CSASGLAGESETQCF	TGCAGTGCTAGTGGACTAGCGGGAGAATCCGAGACCCAGTGCTTC
many	TRBJ2-2	TRBD1	TRBV10-2	CASRKPGQGVGTGELFF	TGCGCCAGCAGAAAACCGGGACAGGGGGTAGGCACCGGGGAGCTGTTTTTT